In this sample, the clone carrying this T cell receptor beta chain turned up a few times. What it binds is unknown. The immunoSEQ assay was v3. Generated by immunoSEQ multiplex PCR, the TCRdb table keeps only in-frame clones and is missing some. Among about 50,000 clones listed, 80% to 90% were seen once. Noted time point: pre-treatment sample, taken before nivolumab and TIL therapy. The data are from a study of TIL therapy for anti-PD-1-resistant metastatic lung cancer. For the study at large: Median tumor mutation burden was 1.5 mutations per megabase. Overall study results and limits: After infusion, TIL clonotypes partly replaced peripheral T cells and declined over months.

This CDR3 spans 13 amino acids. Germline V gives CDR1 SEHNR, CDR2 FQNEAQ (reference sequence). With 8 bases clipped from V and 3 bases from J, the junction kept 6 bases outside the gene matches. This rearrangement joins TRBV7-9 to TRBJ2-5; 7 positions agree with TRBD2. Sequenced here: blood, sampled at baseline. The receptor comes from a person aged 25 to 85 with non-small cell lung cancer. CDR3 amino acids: CASSILAEETQYF. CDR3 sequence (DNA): TGTGCCAGCTCCATCCTAGCGGAAGAGACCCAGTACTTC.